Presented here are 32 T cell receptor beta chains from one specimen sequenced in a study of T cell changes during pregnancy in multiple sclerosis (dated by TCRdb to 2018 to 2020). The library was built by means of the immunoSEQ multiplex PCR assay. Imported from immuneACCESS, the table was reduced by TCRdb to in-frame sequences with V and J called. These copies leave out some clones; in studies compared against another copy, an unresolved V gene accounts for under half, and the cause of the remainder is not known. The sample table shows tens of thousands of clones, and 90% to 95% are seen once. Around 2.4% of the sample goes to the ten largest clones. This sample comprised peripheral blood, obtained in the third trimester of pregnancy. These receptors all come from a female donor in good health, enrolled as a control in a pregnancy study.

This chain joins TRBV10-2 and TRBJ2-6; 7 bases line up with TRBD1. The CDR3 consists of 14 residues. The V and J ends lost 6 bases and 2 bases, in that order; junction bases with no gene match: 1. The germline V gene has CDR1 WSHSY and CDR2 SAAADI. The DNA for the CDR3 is TGCGCCAGCAGCAGGGGGACTGGGGCCAACGTCCTGACTTTC. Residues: CASSRGTGANVLTF.

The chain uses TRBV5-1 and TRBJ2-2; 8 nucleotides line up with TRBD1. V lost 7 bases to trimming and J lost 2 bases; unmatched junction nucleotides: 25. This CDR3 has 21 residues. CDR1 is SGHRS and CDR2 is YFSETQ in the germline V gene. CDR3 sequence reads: CASAYPSGHMGQDPNTGELFF. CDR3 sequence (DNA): TGCGCCAGCGCGTACCCCAGCGGCCATATGGGACAGGACCCTAACACCGGGGAGCTGTTTTTT.

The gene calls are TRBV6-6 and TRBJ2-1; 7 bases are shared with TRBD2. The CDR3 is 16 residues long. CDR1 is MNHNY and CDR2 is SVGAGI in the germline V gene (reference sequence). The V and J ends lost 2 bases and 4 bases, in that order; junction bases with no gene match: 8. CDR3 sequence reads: CASSYTASGLYNEQFF. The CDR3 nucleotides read TGTGCCAGCAGTTACACTGCTAGCGGACTGTACAATGAGCAGTTCTTC.

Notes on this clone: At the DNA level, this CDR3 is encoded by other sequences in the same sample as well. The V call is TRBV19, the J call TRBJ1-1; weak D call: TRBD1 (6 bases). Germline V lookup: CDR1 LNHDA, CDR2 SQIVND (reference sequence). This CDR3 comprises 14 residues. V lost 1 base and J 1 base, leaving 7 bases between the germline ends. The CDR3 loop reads CASSIGRGNTEAFF. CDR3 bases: TGTGCCAGTAGTATAGGCAGGGGGAACACTGAAGCTTTCTTT.

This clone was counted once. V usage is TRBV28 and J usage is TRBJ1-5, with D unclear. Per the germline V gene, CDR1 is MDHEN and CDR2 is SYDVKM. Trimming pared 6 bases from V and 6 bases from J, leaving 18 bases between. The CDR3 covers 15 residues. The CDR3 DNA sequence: TGTGCCAGCAGCTCCCCTCCGCGGTCTGGTCAGCCCCAGCATTTT. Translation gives CASSSPPRSGQPQHF.

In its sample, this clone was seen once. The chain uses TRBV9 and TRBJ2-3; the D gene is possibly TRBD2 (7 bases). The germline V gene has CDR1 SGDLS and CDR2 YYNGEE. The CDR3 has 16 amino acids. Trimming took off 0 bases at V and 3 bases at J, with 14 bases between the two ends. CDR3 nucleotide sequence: TGTGCCAGCAGCGTAGCGGGGGGCGATTTTACAGATACGCAGTATTTT. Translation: CASSVAGGDFTDTQYF. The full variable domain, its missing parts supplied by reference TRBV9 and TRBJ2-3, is DSGVTQTPKHLITATGQRVTLRCSPRSGDLSVYWYQQSLDQGLQFLIQYYNGEERAKGNILERFSAQQFPDLHSELNLSSLELGDSALYFCASSVAGGDFTDTQYFGPGTRLTVL.

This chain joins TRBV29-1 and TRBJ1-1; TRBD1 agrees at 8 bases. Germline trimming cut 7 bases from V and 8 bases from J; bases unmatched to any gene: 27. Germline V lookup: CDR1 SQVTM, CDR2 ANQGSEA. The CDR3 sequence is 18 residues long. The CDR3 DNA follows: TGCAGCGCTACCAGAAGCGCAGGGGGCGTTTACCCCACCCCAGAAGCTTTCTTT. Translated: CSATRSAGGVYPTPEAFF.

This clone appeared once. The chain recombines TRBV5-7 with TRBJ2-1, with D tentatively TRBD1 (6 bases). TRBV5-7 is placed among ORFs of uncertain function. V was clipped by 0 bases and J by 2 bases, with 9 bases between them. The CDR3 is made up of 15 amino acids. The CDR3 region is CASSLGDNPYNEQFF. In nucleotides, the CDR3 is TGTGCCAGCAGCTTGGGGGACAATCCCTACAATGAGCAGTTCTTC.

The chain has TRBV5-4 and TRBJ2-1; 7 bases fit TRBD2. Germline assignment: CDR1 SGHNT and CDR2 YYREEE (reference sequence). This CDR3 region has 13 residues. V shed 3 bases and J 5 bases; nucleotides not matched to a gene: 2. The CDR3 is CASSWEGHNEQFF. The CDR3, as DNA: TGTGCCAGCAGCTGGGAGGGCCACAATGAGCAGTTCTTC.

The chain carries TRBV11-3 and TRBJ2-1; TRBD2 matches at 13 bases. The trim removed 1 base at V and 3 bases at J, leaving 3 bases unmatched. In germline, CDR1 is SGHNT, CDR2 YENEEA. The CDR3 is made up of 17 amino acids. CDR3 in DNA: TGTGCCAGCAGCTTAGGTGGGACTAGCGGGGACTACAATGAGCAGTTCTTC. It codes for CASSLGGTSGDYNEQFF.

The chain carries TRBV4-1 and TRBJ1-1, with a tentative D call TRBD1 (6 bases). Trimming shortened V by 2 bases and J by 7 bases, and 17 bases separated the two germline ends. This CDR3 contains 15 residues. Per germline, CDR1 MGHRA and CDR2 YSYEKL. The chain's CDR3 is CASSQNRGTNIEAFF. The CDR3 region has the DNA TGCGCCAGCAGCCAAAATCGAGGGACAAATATTGAAGCTTTCTTT.

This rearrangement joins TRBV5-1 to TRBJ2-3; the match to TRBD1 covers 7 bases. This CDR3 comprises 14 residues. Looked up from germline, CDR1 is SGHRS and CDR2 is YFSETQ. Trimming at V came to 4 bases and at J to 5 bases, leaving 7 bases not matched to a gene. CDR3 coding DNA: TGCGCCAGCAGCCCACAGGGGCAGGGAGATACGCAGTATTTT. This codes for CASSPQGQGDTQYF. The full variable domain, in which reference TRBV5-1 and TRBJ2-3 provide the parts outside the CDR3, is KAGVTQTPRYLIKTRGQQVTLSCSPISGHRSVSWYQQTPGQGLQFLFEYFSETQRNKGNFPGRFSGRQFSNSRSEMNVSTLELGDSALYLCASSPQGQGDTQYFGPGTRLTVL.

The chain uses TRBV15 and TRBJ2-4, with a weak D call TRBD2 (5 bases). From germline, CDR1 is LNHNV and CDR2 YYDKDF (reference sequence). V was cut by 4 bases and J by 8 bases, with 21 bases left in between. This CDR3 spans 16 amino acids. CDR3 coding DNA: TGTGCCACCAGCACCTCGTTAGGGAGAGGGATAGACATTCAGTACTTC. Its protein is CATSTSLGRGIDIQYF.

In DNA form, the CDR3 reads TGTGCCAGTAGGTGGGGGGGAAACTACAATGAGCAGTTCTTC. This sequence encodes CASRWGGNYNEQFF. The chain uses TRBV19 and TRBJ2-1; TRBD2 matches at 7 bases. V lost 6 bases and J lost 3; bases outside the gene matches: 5. This CDR3 has 14 residues. The germline V gene encodes CDR1 LNHDA and CDR2 SQIVND (reference sequence). Combining the CDR3 with reference TRBV19 and TRBJ2-1 gives the whole variable domain DGGITQSPKYLFRKEGQNVTLSCEQNLNHDAMYWYRQDPGQGLRLIYYSQIVNDFQKGDIAEGYSVSREKKESFPLTVTSAQKNPTAFYLCASRWGGNYNEQFFGPGTRLTVL.

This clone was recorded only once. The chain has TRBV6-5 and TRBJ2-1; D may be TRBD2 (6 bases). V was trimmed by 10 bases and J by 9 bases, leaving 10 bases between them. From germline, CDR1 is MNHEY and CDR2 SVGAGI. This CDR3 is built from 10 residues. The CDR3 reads CATARGEQFF. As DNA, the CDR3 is TGTGCCACGGCGCGGGGTGAGCAGTTCTTC.

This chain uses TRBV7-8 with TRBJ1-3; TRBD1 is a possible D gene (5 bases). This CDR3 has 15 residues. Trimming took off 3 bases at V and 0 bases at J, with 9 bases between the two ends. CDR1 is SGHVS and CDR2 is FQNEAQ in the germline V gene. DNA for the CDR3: TGTGCCAGCAGCTTGTCAGGGATCTCTGGAAACACCATATATTTT. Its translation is CASSLSGISGNTIYF.

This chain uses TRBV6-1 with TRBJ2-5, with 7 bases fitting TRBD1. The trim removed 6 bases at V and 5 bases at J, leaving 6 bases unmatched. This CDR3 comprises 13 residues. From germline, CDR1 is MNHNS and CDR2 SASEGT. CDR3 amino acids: CASRTGVQETQYF. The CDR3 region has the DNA TGTGCCAGCAGAACAGGGGTACAGGAGACCCAGTACTTC.

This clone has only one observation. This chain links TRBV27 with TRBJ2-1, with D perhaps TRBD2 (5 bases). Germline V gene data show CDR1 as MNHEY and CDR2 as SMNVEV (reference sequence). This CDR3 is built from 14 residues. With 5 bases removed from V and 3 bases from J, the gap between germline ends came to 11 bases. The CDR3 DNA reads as TGTGCCAGCAGTATCCCCGGGGTCTACAATGAGCAGTTCTTC. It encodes CASSIPGVYNEQFF.

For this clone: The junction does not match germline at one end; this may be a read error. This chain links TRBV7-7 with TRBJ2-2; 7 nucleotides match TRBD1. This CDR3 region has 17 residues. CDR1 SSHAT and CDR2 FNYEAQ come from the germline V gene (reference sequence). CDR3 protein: CASSLYSGQVNTGELFF. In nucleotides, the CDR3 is TGTGCTAGCAGCTTATACTCCGGACAGGTGAACACCGGGGAGCTGTTTTTT.

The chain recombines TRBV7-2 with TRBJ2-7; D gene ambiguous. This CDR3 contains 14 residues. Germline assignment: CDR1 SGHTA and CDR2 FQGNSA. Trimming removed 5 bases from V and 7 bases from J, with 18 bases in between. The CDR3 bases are TGTGCCAGCAGCCCTCCTGGTCGGGTGAGGGAGCAGTACTTC. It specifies CASSPPGRVREQYF. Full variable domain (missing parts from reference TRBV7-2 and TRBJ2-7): GAGVSQSPSNKVTEKGKDVELRCDPISGHTALYWYRQSLGQGLEFLIYFQGNSAPDKSGLPSDRFSAERTGGSVSTLTIQRTQQEDSAVYLCASSPPGRVREQYFGPGTRLTVT.

Written as DNA, the CDR3 is TGTGCCAGCAGTTACTCCGGAGGTGGAAACACCATATATTTT. Its translation is CASSYSGGGNTIYF. The chain uses TRBV6-5 and TRBJ1-3; no firm D call. V lost 0 bases, J lost 3 bases, and 6 bases lay in between. Germline lookup yields CDR1 MNHEY and CDR2 SVGAGI. The CDR3 is made up of 14 amino acids.

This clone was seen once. CDR3 in amino acids: CASSLGQINQPQHF. In DNA form, the CDR3 reads TGTGCCAGCAGTCTTGGACAGATCAATCAGCCCCAGCATTTT. The chain links TRBV28 to TRBJ1-5, with a tentative D call TRBD1 (6 bases). This CDR3 comprises 14 residues. The V end lost 5 bases, the J end lost 3 bases, and 11 bases lay between the germline ends. CDR1 is MDHEN, CDR2 SYDVKM, per germline.

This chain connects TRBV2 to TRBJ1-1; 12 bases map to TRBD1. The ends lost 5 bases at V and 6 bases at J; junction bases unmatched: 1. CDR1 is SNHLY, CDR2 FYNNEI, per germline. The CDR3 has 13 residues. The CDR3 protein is CASSRDRGPEAFF. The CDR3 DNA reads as TGTGCCAGCAGTCGGGACAGGGGGCCTGAAGCTTTCTTT.

Here the CDR3 DNA reads TGTGCCAGCAGCTTACAAGCCCGGGGGGAGCTGTTTTTT. Translated, it gives CASSLQARGELFF. The gene calls are TRBV7-6 and TRBJ2-2, with no clear D. V dropped 2 bases and J dropped 8 bases, with 9 bases sitting between them. CDR1 is SGHVS, CDR2 FNYEAQ, per germline. CDR3 size: 13 residues.

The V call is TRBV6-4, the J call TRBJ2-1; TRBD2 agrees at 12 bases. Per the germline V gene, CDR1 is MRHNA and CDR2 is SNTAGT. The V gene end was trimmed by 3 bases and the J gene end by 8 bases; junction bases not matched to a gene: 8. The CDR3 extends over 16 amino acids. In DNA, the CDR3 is TGTGCCAGCAGTGAGTCCTCTAGCGGGGGGGCCGATGAGCAGTTCTTC. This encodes CASSESSSGGADEQFF.

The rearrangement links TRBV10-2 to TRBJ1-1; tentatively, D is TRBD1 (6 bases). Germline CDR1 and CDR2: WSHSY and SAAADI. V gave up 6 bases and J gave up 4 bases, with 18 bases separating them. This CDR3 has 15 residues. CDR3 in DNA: TGCGCCAGCAGCGCTTACAGGGCGTTATCCACTGAAGCTTTCTTT. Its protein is CASSAYRALSTEAFF.

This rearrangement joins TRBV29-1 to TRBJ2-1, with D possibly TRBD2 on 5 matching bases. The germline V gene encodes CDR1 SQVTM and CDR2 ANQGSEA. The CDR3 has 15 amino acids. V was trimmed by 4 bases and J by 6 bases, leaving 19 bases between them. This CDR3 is CSVGSGRIRGNEQFF. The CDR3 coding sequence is TGCAGCGTTGGCAGCGGCCGGATCAGAGGCAATGAGCAGTTCTTC.

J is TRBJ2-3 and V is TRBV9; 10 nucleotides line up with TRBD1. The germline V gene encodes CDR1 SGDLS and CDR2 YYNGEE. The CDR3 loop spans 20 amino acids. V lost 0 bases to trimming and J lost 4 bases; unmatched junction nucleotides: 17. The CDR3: CASSVVRWGAGQGMPDTQYF. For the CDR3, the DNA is TGTGCCAGCAGCGTAGTACGGTGGGGAGCGGGACAGGGGATGCCAGATACGCAGTATTTT.

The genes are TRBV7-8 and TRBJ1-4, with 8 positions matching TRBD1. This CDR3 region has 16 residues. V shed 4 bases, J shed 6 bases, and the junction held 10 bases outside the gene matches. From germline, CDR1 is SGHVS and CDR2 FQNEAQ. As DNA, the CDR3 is TGTGCCAGCAGCTCCCAGGGGGCACTAGGGGATGAAAAACTGTTTTTT. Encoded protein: CASSSQGALGDEKLFF.

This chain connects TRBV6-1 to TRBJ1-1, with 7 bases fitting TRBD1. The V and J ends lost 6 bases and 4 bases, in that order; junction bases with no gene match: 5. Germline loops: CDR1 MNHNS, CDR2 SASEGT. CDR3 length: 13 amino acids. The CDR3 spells CASRETGVTEAFF. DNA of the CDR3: TGTGCCAGCAGGGAAACAGGGGTCACTGAAGCTTTCTTT.

The CDR3, as DNA: TGTGCCAGTAGTACGGACAGGGTTGCCCAGCCCCAGCATTTT. Its translation is CASSTDRVAQPQHF. The J gene is TRBJ1-5, the V gene TRBV19, with TRBD1 matching over 8 bases. CDR3 length: 14 amino acids. J gave up 7 bases and V 4 bases, and 6 bases lay outside the gene matches. Germline CDR1 is LNHDA and CDR2 is SQIVND (reference sequence). The full variable domain, rest sourced from reference TRBV19 and TRBJ1-5, is DGGITQSPKYLFRKEGQNVTLSCEQNLNHDAMYWYRQDPGQGLRLIYYSQIVNDFQKGDIAEGYSVSREKKESFPLTVTSAQKNPTAFYLCASSTDRVAQPQHFGDGTRLSIL.

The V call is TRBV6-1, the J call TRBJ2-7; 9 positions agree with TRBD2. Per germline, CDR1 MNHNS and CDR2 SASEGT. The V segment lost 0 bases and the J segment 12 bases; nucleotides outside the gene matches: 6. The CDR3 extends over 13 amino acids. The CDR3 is CASSEAGAGGGYF. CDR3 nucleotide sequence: TGTGCCAGCAGTGAAGCGGGGGCGGGAGGGGGGTACTTC.